Listed below are T cell receptor beta chains from one sample, sequenced in a study of cytomegalovirus exposure and HLA in healthy donors. Profiled with immunoSEQ multiplex PCR; TCRdb holds only in-frame clones, not every one. In the table there are under 150,000 clones, 80% of which are singletons. The sample was PBMCs. The receptors come from a human donor in good health. Each CDR3 is given with its conserved first and last residue. Fields, in order: J gene, clone size, V gene, D gene, CDR3 DNA, CDR3 protein. A D gene is named only where the DNA matches it firmly. Only some rows state a clone size, as once, few, many or a class for expanded clones.

TRBJ2-3 | . | TRBV9 | TRBD2 | TGTGCCAGCAGCGTAGTAGCGGGGGGGCTTGCGGATACGCAGTATTTT | CASSVVAGGLADTQYF
TRBJ2-7 | . | TRBV11-2 | . | TGTGCCAGCAGCTTAGGGCAGGACTACGAGCAGTACTTC | CASSLGQDYEQYF
TRBJ2-2 | . | TRBV5-1 | . | TGCGCCAGCAGCAATGACAAGGTGAACACCGGGGAGCTGTTTTTT | CASSNDKVNTGELFF
TRBJ2-2 | . | TRBV11-2 | . | TGTGCCAGCAGCCCCACTAGCACCACCGGGGAGCTGTTTTTT | CASSPTSTTGELFF
TRBJ2-7 | . | TRBV4-1 | . | TGCGCCAGCAGCCAACAGGGGAATAGCTACGAGCAGTACTTC | CASSQQGNSYEQYF
TRBJ1-5 | few | TRBV19 | . | TGTGCCAGTAGTATACTTCAGACAGATCAGCCCCAGCATTTT | CASSILQTDQPQHF
TRBJ1-6 | . | TRBV7-6 | . | TGTGCCAGCAGCTTAGGGCCGTCGGGGAACAATTCACCCCTCCACTTT | CASSLGPSGNNSPLHF
TRBJ2-1 | . | TRBV5-6 | . | TGTGCCAGCAGCCGTGGACAGACCTCCTACAATGAGCAGTTCTTC | CASSRGQTSYNEQFF
TRBJ2-1 | . | TRBV5-1 | TRBD2 | TGCGCCAGCAGCTTTTTACCGGGACTAGCGGGGGGGGATGAGCAGTTCTTC | CASSFLPGLAGGDEQFF
TRBJ1-1 | . | TRBV6-5 | . | TGTGCCAGCAGTCCCGGTACTGAAGCTTTCTTT | CASSPGTEAFF
TRBJ1-2 | . | TRBV6-5 | TRBD1 | TGTGCCAGCAGTTACCCCGGGACAGGGGTCGGCTACACCTTC | CASSYPGTGVGYTF
TRBJ1-6 | once | TRBV2 | . | TGTGCCAGCCAGGACTATAATTCACCCCTCCACTTT | CASQDYNSPLHF
TRBJ2-6 | . | TRBV28 | TRBD2 | TGTGCCAGCAGTTCTCACGGGGGGGGCCGTTCTGGGGCCAACGTCCTGACTTTC | CASSSHGGGRSGANVLTF
TRBJ1-3 | . | TRBV11-2 | . | TGTGCCAGCAGCTTAGCGCGTGTAAACACCATATATTTT | CASSLARVNTIYF
TRBJ1-1 | . | TRBV7-2 | . | TGTGCCAGCAGCTTACCGACAGACACTGAAGCTTTCTTT | CASSLPTDTEAFF
TRBJ1-3 | . | TRBV4-1 | . | TGCGCCAGCAGCCAATCGTTTGGAAACACCATATATTTT | CASSQSFGNTIYF
TRBJ1-1 | . | TRBV19 | . | TGTGCCAGTAGTCCGAGACAGGAAATGAACACTGAAGCTTTCTTT | CASSPRQEMNTEAFF
TRBJ2-2 | . | TRBV9 | . | TGTGCCAGCAGCGTATGGCAGGGGAACACCGGGGAGCTGTTTTTT | CASSVWQGNTGELFF
TRBJ1-5 | . | TRBV19 | . | TGTGCCAGTAATAAGGTCCCTAGTAGACCCCAGCATTTT | CASNKVPSRPQHF
TRBJ2-1 | . | TRBV7-2 | TRBD2 | TGTGCCAGCAGCCCCGGCGGGGGGCCCTACAATGAGCAGTTCTTC | CASSPGGGPYNEQFF